This T cell receptor beta chain emerged from a study of response to subunit inactivated influenza vaccine listed by TCRdb under 2018. Regarding the research as a whole: Deep quantitative profiling of the T cell receptor repertoire was used in the study to follow responses to a trivalent subunit inactivated influenza vaccine.

What the authors observed across the whole study: According to the authors, only a limited number of new T cells may be recruited by each seasonal influenza vaccination.

With respect to this clonotype: Its cognate antigen has yet to be identified. The input lacks base qualities; no much larger clone sits a single base away.

The trim is 5 bases for V and 0 bases for J, with a gap of 16 bases between the germline ends. CDR3 length: 17 amino acids, cysteine to phenylalanine. Just the 51-base CDR3 DNA is kept, in frame starting at base 1. For CDR1 and CDR2, the germline V gene (reference sequence) lists PRHDT and FYEKMQ. Receptor libraries were prepared by RT-PCR. The sequencer was an Illumina HiSeq 2500. In TCRdb, the public reads were trimmed at Q25 with fastp and aligned with MiXCR, with productive beta chains retained. Under each unique CDR3 protein, matching rows form one entry showing the most common genes and DNA. The sample profile shows around 320,000 distinct CDR3 sequences; roughly 22% of them were found once. Under 13% of the sample is taken by the ten largest.

Sequenced material: PBMCs from blood, taken 21 months after vaccination. The TCR comes from a man between 45 and 75 years old who received an inactivated influenza vaccine. Donor details come from another sample of the same person, matched by shared clones. Recombination joined TRBV13 with TRBJ2-2; no confident D gene assignment can be made. The CDR3 reads CASSHLDAVSNTGELFF. The base sequence is TGTGCCAGCAGCCATCTAGATGCGGTGTCGAACACCGGGGAGCTGTTTTTT. With all but the CDR3 taken from the reference TRBV13 and TRBJ2-2 genes, the full variable domain is: AAGVIQSPRHLIKEKRETATLKCYPIPRHDTVYWYQQGPGQDPQFLISFYEKMQSDKGSIPDRFSAQQFSDYHSELNMSSLELGDSALYFCASSHLDAVSNTGELFFGEGSRLTVL.